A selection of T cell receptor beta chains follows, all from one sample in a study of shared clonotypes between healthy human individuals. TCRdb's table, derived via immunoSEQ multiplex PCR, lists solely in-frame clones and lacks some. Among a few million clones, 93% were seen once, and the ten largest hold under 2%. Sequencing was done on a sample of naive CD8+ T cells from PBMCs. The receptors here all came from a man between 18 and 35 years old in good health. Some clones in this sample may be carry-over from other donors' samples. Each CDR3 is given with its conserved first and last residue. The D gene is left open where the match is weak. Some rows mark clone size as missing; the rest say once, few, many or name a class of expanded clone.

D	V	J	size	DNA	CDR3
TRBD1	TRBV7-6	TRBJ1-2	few	TGTGCCAGCAGCGACCGGGACAGGACATATGGCTACACCTTC	CASSDRDRTYGYTF
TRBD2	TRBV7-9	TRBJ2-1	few	TGTGCCAGCAGCCCCGGCGGGGGCTACAATGAGCAGTTCTTC	CASSPGGGYNEQFF
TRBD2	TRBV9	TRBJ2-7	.	TGTGCCAGCAGCGTAGGACTAGCGGACGCCTACGAGCAGTACTTC	CASSVGLADAYEQYF
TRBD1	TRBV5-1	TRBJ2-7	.	TGCGCCAGCAGCTTCCTGGACAGGCCCTACGAGCAGTACTTC	CASSFLDRPYEQYF
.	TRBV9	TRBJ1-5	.	TGTGCCAGCAGCGTAGACGACGCCACTTATAGCAATCAGCCCCAGCATTTT	CASSVDDATYSNQPQHF
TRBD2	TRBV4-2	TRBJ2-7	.	TGTGCCAGCAGCCGGGGACTAGCTTCCCACGAGCAGTACTTC	CASSRGLASHEQYF
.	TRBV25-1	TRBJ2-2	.	TGTGCCAGCAGCCCTCACAGGGGGGAGCTGTTTTTT	CASSPHRGELFF
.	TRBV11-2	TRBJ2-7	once	TGTGCCAGCAGCTTAGATGGAGGGGGGATACTCTACGAGCAGTACTTC	CASSLDGGGILYEQYF
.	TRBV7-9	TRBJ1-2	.	TGTGCCAGCAGCCCTACAGGAAACTATGGCTACACCTTC	CASSPTGNYGYTF
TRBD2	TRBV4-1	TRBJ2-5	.	TGCGCCAGCAGCAAGACTAGCGGGGCCTTACAAGAGACCCAGTACTTC	CASSKTSGALQETQYF
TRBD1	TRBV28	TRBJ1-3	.	TGTGCCAGCAGTTTACTACCAGGGGGAGCGAGCTCTGGAAACACCATATATTTT	CASSLLPGGASSGNTIYF
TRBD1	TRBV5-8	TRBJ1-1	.	TGTGCCAGCAGCTTGAGACAGGGGGCCACTGAAGCTTTCTTT	CASSLRQGATEAFF
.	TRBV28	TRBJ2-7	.	TGTGCCAGCAACGCCGATTTCCGGGAGAGCGACTACGAGCAGTACTTC	CASNADFRESDYEQYF
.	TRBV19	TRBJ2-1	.	TGTGCCAGTAGTCCCCAGGGATACAATGAGCAGTTCTTC	CASSPQGYNEQFF